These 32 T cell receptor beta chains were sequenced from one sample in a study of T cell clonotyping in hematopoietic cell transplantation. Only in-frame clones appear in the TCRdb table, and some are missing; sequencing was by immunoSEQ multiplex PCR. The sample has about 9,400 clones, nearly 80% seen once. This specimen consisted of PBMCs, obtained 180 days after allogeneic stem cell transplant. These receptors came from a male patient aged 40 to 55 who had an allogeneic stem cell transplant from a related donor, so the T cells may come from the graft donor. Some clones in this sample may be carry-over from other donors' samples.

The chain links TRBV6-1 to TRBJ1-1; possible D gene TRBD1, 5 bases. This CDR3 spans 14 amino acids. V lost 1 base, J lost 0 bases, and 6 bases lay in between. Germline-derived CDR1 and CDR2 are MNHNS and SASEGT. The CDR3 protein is CASSEGGLNTEAFF. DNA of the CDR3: TGTGCCAGCAGTGAAGGGGGCTTGAACACTGAAGCTTTCTTT.

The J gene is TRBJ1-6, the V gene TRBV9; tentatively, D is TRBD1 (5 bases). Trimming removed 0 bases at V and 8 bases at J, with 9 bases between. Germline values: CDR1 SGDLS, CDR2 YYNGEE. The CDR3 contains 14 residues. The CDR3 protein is CASSVGGDYSPLHF. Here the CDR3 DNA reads TGTGCCAGCAGCGTAGGGGGGGATTATTCACCCCTCCACTTT.

The CDR3 sequence: CASKQSLAVYNEQFF. Written as DNA, the CDR3 is TGTGCCAGCAAGCAGAGCCTAGCGGTCTACAATGAGCAGTTCTTC. This rearrangement joins TRBV7-2 to TRBJ2-1; 7 bases map to TRBD2. The V gene end was trimmed by 7 bases and the J gene end by 3 bases; junction bases not matched to a gene: 9. From germline, CDR1 is SGHTA and CDR2 FQGNSA. This CDR3 region has 15 residues. Together with reference TRBV7-2 and TRBJ2-1, the CDR3 gives the full variable domain: GAGVSQSPSNKVTEKGKDVELRCDPISGHTALYWYRQSLGQGLEFLIYFQGNSAPDKSGLPSDRFSAERTGGSVSTLTIQRTQQEDSAVYLCASKQSLAVYNEQFFGPGTRLTVL.

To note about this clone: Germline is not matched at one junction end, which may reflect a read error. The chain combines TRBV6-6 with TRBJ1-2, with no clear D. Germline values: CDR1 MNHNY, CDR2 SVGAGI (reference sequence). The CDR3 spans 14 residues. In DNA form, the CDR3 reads TGTGCCGGCAGCCCCCATACAGACGGCTATGGCTACACCTTC. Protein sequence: CAGSPHTDGYGYTF.

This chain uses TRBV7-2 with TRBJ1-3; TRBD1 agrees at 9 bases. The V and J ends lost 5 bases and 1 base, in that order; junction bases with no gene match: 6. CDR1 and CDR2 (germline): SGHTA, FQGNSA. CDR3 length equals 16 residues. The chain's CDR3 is CASSLAGTGSGNTIYF. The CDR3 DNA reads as TGTGCCAGCAGCCTCGCCGGGACAGGGTCTGGAAACACCATATATTTT.

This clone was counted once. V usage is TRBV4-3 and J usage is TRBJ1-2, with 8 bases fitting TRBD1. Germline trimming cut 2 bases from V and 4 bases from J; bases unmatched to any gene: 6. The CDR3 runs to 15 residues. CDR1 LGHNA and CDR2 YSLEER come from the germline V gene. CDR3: CASSQRTGLAYGYTF. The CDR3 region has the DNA TGCGCCAGCAGCCAACGGACAGGGTTAGCCTATGGCTACACCTTC.

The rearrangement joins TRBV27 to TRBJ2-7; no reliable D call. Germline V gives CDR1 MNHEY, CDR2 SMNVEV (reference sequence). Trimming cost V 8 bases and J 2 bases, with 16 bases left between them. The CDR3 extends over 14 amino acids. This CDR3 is CASALDMFAYEQYF. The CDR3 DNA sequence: TGTGCCAGCGCTCTCGACATGTTCGCCTACGAGCAGTACTTC.

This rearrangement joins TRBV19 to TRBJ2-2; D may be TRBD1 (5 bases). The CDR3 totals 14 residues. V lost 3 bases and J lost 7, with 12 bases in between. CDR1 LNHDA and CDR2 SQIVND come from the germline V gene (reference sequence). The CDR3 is CASSMAGYVGELFF. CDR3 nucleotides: TGTGCCAGTAGTATGGCAGGGTACGTCGGGGAGCTGTTTTTT.

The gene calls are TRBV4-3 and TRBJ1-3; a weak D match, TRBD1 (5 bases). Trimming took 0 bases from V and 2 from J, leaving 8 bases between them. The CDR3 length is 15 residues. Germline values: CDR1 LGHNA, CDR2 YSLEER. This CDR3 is CASSQDTGAGNTIYF. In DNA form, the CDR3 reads TGCGCCAGCAGCCAAGATACGGGGGCTGGAAACACCATATATTTT.

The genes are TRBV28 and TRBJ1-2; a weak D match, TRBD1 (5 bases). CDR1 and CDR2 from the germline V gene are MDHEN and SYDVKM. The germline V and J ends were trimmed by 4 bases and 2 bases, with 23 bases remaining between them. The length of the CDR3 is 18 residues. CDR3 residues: CASSSNPTFTSGNYGYTF. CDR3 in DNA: TGTGCCAGCAGTTCTAACCCAACCTTCACCTCAGGGAACTATGGCTACACCTTC.

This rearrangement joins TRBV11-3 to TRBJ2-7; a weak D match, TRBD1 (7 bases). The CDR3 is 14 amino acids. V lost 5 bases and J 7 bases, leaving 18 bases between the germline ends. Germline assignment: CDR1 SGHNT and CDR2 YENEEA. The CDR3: CASSQGGTATEQYF. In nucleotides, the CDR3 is TGTGCCAGCAGCCAAGGCGGGACAGCTACGGAGCAGTACTTC.

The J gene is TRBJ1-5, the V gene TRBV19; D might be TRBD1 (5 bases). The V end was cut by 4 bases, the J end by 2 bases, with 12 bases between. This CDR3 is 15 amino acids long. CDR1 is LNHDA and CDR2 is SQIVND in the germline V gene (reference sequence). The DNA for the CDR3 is TGTGCCAGTAGTAGCCCGGGACGACGCAATCAGCCCCAGCATTTT. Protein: CASSSPGRRNQPQHF. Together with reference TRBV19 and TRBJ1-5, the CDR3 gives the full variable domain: DGGITQSPKYLFRKEGQNVTLSCEQNLNHDAMYWYRQDPGQGLRLIYYSQIVNDFQKGDIAEGYSVSREKKESFPLTVTSAQKNPTAFYLCASSSPGRRNQPQHFGDGTRLSIL.

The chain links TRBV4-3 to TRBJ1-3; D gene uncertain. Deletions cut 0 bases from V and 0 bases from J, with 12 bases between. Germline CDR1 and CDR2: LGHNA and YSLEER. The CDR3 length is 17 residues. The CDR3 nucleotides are TGCGCCAGCAGCCAAGATATCAGAAGTTTCTCTGGAAACACCATATATTTT. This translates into CASSQDIRSFSGNTIYF.

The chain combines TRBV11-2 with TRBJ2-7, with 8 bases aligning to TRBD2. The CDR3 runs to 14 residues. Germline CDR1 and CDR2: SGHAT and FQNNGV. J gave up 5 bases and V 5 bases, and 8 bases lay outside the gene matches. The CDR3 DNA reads TGTGCCAGCAGCGTCGGCAGCGGGGGCGACGAGCAGTACTTC. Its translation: CASSVGSGGDEQYF. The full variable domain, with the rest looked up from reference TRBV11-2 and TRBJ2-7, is EAGVAQSPRYKIIEKRQSVAFWCNPISGHATLYWYQQILGQGPKLLIQFQNNGVVDDSQLPKDRFSAERLKGVDSTLKIQPAKLEDSAVYLCASSVGSGGDEQYFGPGTRLTVT.

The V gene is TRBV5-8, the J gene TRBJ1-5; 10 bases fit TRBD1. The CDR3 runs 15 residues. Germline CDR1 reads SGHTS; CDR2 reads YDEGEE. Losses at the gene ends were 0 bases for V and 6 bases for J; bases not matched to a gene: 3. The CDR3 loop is CASSLAGDRGQPQHF. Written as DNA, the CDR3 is TGTGCCAGCAGCTTGGCGGGGGACAGGGGTCAGCCCCAGCATTTT. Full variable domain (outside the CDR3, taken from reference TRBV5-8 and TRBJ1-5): EAGVTQSPTHLIKTRGQQATLRCSPISGHTSVYWYQQALGLGLQFLLWYDEGEERNRGNFPPRFSGRQFPNYSSELNVNALELEDSALYLCASSLAGDRGQPQHFGDGTRLSIL.

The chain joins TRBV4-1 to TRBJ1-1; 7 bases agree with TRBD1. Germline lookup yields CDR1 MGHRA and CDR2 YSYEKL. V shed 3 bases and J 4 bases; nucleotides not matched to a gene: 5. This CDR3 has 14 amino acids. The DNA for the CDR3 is TGCGCCAGCAGCCAGGTCCACAGGGGCACTGAAGCTTTCTTT. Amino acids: CASSQVHRGTEAFF.

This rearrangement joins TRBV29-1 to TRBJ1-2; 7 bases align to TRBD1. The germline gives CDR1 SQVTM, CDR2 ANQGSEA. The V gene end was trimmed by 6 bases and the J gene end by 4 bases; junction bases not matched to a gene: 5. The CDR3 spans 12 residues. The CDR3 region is CSVRGQFYGYTF. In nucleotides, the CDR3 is TGCAGCGTGCGGGGACAGTTCTATGGCTACACCTTC.

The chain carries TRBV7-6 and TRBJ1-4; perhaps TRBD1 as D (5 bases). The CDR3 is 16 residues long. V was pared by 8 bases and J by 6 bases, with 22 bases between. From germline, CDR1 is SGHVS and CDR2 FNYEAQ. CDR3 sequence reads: CASGQFQAGTHEKLFF. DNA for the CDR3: TGTGCCAGCGGTCAATTTCAGGCAGGGACGCATGAAAAACTGTTTTTT.

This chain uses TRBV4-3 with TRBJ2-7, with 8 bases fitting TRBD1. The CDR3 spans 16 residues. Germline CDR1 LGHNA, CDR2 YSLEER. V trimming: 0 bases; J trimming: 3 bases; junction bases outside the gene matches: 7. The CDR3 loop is CASSQDGTGGNYEQYF. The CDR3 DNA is TGCGCCAGCAGCCAAGATGGCACAGGGGGAAACTACGAGCAGTACTTC.

The CDR3 protein is CSCSDNTEAFF. The DNA for the CDR3 is TGCAGTTGTTCAGACAACACTGAAGCTTTCTTT. The chain couples TRBV20-1 to TRBJ1-1; D ambiguous. Germline CDR1 and CDR2: DFQATT and SNEGSKA (reference sequence). Trimming took off 8 bases at V and 2 bases at J, with 9 bases between the two ends. The length of the CDR3 is 11 residues.

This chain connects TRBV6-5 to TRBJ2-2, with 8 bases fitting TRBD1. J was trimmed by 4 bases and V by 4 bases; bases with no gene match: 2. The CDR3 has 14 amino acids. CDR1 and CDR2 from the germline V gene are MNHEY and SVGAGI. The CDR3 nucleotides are TGTGCCAGCAGTTGGGGACAGGCCACCGGGGAGCTGTTTTTT. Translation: CASSWGQATGELFF.

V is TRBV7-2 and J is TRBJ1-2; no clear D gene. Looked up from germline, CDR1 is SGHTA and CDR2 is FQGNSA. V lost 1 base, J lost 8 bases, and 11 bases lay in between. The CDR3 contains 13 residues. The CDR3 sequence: CASSLGRVIGYTF. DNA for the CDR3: TGTGCCAGCAGCTTAGGGCGGGTCATCGGCTACACCTTC.

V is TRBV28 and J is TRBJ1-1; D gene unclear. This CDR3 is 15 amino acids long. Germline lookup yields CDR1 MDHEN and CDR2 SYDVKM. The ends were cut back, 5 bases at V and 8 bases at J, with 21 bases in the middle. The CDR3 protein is CASSPPLGSVREAFF. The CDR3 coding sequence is TGTGCCAGCAGTCCCCCCCTAGGCTCAGTCAGGGAAGCTTTCTTT.

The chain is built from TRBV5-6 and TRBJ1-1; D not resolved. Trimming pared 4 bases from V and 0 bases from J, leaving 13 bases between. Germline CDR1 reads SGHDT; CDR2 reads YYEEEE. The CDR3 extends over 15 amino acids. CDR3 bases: TGTGCCAGCAGCCATGCCCTACCCGTGAACACTGAAGCTTTCTTT. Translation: CASSHALPVNTEAFF.

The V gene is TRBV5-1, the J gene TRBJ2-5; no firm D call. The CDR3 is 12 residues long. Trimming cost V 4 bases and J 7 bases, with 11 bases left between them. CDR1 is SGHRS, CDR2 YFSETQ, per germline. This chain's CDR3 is CASSRDKMTQYF. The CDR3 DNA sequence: TGCGCCAGCAGCCGCGACAAGATGACCCAGTACTTC.

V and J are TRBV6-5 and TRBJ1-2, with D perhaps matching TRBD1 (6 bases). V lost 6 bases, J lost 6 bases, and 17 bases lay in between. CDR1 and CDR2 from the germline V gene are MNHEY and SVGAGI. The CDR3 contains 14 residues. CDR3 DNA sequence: TGTGCCAGCAGCCCAGGGGTGGAGGTGGATGGCTACACCTTC. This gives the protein CASSPGVEVDGYTF.

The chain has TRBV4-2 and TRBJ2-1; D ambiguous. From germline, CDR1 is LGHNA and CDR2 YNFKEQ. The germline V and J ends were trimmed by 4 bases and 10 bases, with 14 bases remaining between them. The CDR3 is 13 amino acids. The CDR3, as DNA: TGTGCCAGCAGCCCGATCGGCGCGAGAGAGCAGTTCTTC. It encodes CASSPIGAREQFF.

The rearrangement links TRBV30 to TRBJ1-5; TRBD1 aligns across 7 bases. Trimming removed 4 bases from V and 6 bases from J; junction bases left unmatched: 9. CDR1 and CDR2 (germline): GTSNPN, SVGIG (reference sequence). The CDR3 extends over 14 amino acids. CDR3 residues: CAWNRQGGGQPQHF. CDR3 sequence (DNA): TGTGCCTGGAATCGTCAGGGGGGAGGTCAGCCCCAGCATTTT.

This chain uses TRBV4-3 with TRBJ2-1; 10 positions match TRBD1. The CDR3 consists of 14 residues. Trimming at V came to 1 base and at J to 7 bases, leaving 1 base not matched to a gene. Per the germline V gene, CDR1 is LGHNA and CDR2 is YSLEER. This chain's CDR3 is CASSQGTGGNEQFF. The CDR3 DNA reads TGCGCCAGCAGCCAAGGGACAGGGGGGAATGAGCAGTTCTTC.

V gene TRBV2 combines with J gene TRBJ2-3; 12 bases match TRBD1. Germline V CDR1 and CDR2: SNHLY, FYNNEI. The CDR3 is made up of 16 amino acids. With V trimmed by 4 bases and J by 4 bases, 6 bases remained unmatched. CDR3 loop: CASSASGTGGADTQYF. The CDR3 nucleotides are TGTGCCAGCAGTGCGTCCGGGACAGGGGGCGCAGATACGCAGTATTTT.

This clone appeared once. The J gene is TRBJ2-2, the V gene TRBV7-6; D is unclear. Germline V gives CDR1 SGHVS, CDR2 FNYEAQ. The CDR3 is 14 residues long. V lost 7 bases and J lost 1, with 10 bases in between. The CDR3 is CASNFLGNTGELFF. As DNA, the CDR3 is TGTGCCAGCAACTTCCTGGGGAACACCGGGGAGCTGTTTTTT. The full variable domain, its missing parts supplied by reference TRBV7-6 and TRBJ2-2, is GAGVSQSPRYKVTKRGQDVALRCDPISGHVSLYWYRQALGQGPEFLTYFNYEAQQDKSGLPNDRFSAERPEGSISTLTIQRTEQRDSAMYRCASNFLGNTGELFFGEGSRLTVL.

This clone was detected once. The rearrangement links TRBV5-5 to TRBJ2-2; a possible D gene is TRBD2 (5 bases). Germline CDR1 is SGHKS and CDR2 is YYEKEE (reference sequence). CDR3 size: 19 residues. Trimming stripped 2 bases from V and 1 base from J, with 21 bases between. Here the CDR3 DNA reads TGTGCCAGCAGCTTTAGGTTCCTCGGGGTGTTCAAGAACACCGGGGAGCTGTTTTTT. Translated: CASSFRFLGVFKNTGELFF.